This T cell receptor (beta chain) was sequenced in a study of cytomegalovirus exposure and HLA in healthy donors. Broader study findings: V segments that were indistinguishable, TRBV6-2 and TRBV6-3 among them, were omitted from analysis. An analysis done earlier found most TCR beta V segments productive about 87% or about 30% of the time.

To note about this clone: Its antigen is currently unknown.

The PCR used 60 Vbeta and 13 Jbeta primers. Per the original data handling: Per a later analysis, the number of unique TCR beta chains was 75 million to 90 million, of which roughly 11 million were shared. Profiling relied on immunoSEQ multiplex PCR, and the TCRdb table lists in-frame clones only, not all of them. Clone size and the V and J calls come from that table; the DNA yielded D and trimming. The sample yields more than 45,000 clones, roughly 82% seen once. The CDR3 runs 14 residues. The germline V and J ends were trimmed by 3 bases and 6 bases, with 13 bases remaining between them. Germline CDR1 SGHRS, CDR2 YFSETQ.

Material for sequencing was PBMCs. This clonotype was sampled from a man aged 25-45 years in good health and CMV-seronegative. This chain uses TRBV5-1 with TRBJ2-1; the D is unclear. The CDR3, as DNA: TGCGCCAGCAGCTCACCTACTTACCTCAATGAGCAGTTCTTC. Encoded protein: CASSSPTYLNEQFF.